Listed here is a single T cell receptor (beta chain). The sample is drawn from a study of blood T cell repertoires in COVID-19. Trimming stripped 4 bases from V and 7 bases from J, with 9 bases between. Germline V gene lookup returns CDR1 KGHSH and CDR2 LQKENI. This CDR3 has 12 amino acids. In the authors' methods: Amplified reference gene primers provided the basis for estimating nucleated cell counts. Sequenced by immunoSEQ multiplex PCR; TCRdb stores in-frame clones only, minus some. That table is the source of V, J and clone size, and D and trimming were worked out from the DNA. The sample includes about 120,000 clones, just under 85% seen only once; the top ten take less than 8%.

Input material: peripheral blood. The V gene is TRBV18, the J gene TRBJ2-3; D uncertain. This receptor was obtained from a man between 65 and 85 years old with active or convalescent COVID-19. The CDR3 DNA is TGTGCCAGCTCACAGGAGAGAAATACGCAGTATTTT. Amino acid sequence: CASSQERNTQYF.